Listed here are 9 T cell receptor beta chains from one sample, sequenced in a study of blood T cell repertoires in COVID-19. Profiling relied on immunoSEQ multiplex PCR, and the TCRdb table lists in-frame clones only, not all of them. The table has about 79,000 clones, around nine tenths seen once; the top ten hold more than 11%. Material for sequencing was peripheral blood. The source of these receptors is a man aged 70-80 years with active or convalescent COVID-19.

The chain combines TRBV5-8 with TRBJ2-1, with a weak D call TRBD2 (6 bases). This CDR3 spans 15 amino acids. V was clipped by 0 bases and J by 9 bases, with 16 bases between them. Germline CDR1 SGHTS, CDR2 YDEGEE. The CDR3 DNA is TGTGCCAGCAGCTTGGGCCGGGTCGGGAGTGGTGAGCAGTTCTTC. Its translation: CASSLGRVGSGEQFF. Full variable domain (remainder filled in from reference TRBV5-8 and TRBJ2-1): EAGVTQSPTHLIKTRGQQATLRCSPISGHTSVYWYQQALGLGLQFLLWYDEGEERNRGNFPPRFSGRQFPNYSSELNVNALELEDSALYLCASSLGRVGSGEQFFGPGTRLTVL.

The V call is TRBV2, the J call TRBJ1-5, with D maybe TRBD1 (5 bases). The CDR3 runs to 15 residues. V was cut by 3 bases and J by 7 bases, with 16 bases left in between. Germline CDR1 and CDR2: SNHLY and FYNNEI. The CDR3: CASSDLRGLGQPQHF. DNA for the CDR3: TGTGCCAGCAGTGACTTGCGGGGGTTAGGGCAGCCCCAGCATTTT.

This chain joins TRBV9 and TRBJ2-7; TRBD2 agrees at 13 bases. The CDR3 contains 16 residues. V lost 4 bases to trimming and J lost 5 bases; unmatched junction nucleotides: 9. The germline V gene has CDR1 SGDLS and CDR2 YYNGEE. The CDR3 coding sequence is TGTGCCAGCAGCTCCTCAGGACTAGCGGGAGTCCACGAGCAGTACTTC. It is translated as CASSSSGLAGVHEQYF.

The gene calls are TRBV18 and TRBJ1-2; 7 bases are a match to TRBD1. CDR3 size: 14 residues. CDR1 KGHSH and CDR2 LQKENI come from the germline V gene. Unmatched junction bases numbered 6, after V lost 4 bases and J lost 4 bases. The CDR3 DNA sequence: TGTGCCAGCTCACTAGACAGGGTCGGCTATGGCTACACCTTC. This gives the protein CASSLDRVGYGYTF.

V and J are TRBV5-4 and TRBJ2-1, with D perhaps matching TRBD2 (5 bases). The germline V gene has CDR1 SGHNT and CDR2 YYREEE (reference sequence). There are 16 residues in the CDR3. The ends were cut back, 4 bases at V and 5 bases at J, with 19 bases in the middle. The CDR3 DNA sequence: TGTGCCAGCAGCCCTCGGACTGCCCGTAAGGACAATGAGCAGTTCTTC. It yields the protein CASSPRTARKDNEQFF.

V gene TRBV19 combines with J gene TRBJ2-7; the match to TRBD2 covers 7 bases. Germline values: CDR1 LNHDA, CDR2 SQIVND (reference sequence). CDR3 size: 16 residues. J gave up 2 bases and V 10 bases, and 17 bases lay outside the gene matches. The CDR3 sequence: CATSPIAGTTPYEQYF. The CDR3, as DNA: TGTGCCACCTCCCCTATAGCCGGGACTACCCCCTACGAGCAGTACTTC.

This rearrangement joins TRBV10-3 to TRBJ2-3; TRBD2 aligns across 7 bases. V lost 0 bases and J lost 3; bases outside the gene matches: 3. Germline CDR1 is ENHRY and CDR2 is SYGVKD. This CDR3 spans 15 amino acids. The CDR3 DNA reads as TGTGCCATCAGTGAGTCGGGAGGGAGGACAGATACGCAGTATTTT. Protein sequence: CAISESGGRTDTQYF.

This chain connects TRBV27 to TRBJ1-4; D is ambiguous. Trimming cost V 2 bases and J 2 bases, with 9 bases left between them. Looked up from germline, CDR1 is MNHEY and CDR2 is SMNVEV (reference sequence). This CDR3 has 15 residues. CDR3: CASSLSGVTNEKLFF. The CDR3 nucleotides are TGTGCCAGCAGTTTAAGCGGGGTTACTAATGAAAAACTGTTTTTT.

In its sample, this clone was seen once. The chain joins TRBV11-2 to TRBJ1-2; no clear D. Germline lookup yields CDR1 SGHAT and CDR2 FQNNGV. CDR3 length equals 14 residues. V lost 5 bases to trimming and J lost 4 bases, with 14 bases between them. The CDR3, as DNA: TGTGCCAGCAGCCCGGGTCCTCTTGCCTATGGCTACACCTTC. Its protein is CASSPGPLAYGYTF.